Presented here are 15 T cell receptor beta chains from one specimen sequenced in a study of blood T cell repertoires in COVID-19. Measured with immunoSEQ multiplex PCR; TCRdb has only the in-frame clones, and not every one. The sample shows 200,000 to 250,000 clones, approximately 81% of them seen only once. The sample consisted of peripheral blood. Receptors were obtained from a man between 45 and 60 years old who had recovered from COVID-19.

The J gene is TRBJ2-1, the V gene TRBV7-9, with TRBD2 matching over 12 bases. CDR3 length: 16 residues. With 1 base clipped from V and 4 bases from J, the junction kept 2 bases outside the gene matches. Germline assignment: CDR1 SEHNR and CDR2 FQNEAQ (reference sequence). The CDR3 nucleotides read TGTGCCAGCAGCTTAGAGGGACTAGCGGGTTACAATGAGCAGTTCTTC. Residues: CASSLEGLAGYNEQFF.

CDR3 residues: CASSADWTGFDEQFF. In nucleotides, the CDR3 is TGTGCCAGCAGCGCAGATTGGACAGGGTTCGATGAGCAGTTCTTC. This rearrangement joins TRBV2 to TRBJ2-1, with 8 bases aligning to TRBD1. Germline CDR1 SNHLY, CDR2 FYNNEI. J lost 8 bases, V lost 6 bases, and 12 bases had no gene match. There are 15 residues in the CDR3.

This sequence joins TRBV6-5 and TRBJ2-2; D is perhaps TRBD1 (7 bases). CDR3 length: 15 residues. The germline gives CDR1 MNHEY, CDR2 SVGAGI. Trimming left V 4 bases short and J 6 bases short, with 15 bases between. The CDR3 protein is CASSSTGTGAGELFF. The DNA of the CDR3 is TGTGCCAGCAGTTCGACAGGGACTGGGGCCGGGGAGCTGTTTTTT.

This clone was detected only a few times. The chain carries TRBV15 and TRBJ2-7; weak D call: TRBD2 (6 bases). V gave up 0 bases and J gave up 0 bases, with 15 bases separating them. Germline V gene sequence: CDR1 LNHNV, CDR2 YYDKDF (reference sequence). The CDR3 consists of 17 residues. CDR3 amino acids: CATSRDRLAGSSYEQYF. The CDR3 DNA follows: TGTGCCACCAGCAGAGATCGTCTGGCGGGGAGCTCCTACGAGCAGTACTTC.

The CDR3, as DNA: TGTGCCAGTAGGCCGGACAGGGGACAAACCGGGGAGCTGTTTTTT. Amino acid sequence: CASRPDRGQTGELFF. The chain employs TRBV19 and TRBJ2-2, with 9 bases fitting TRBD1. V lost 6 bases and J lost 5; bases outside the gene matches: 7. The CDR3 loop spans 15 amino acids. Germline V gives CDR1 LNHDA, CDR2 SQIVND (reference sequence).

The chain uses TRBV7-9 and TRBJ2-3; the D is unclear. There are 12 residues in the CDR3. Between the trimmed V and J ends, which lost 5 bases and 6 bases, there was a span of 9 bases. Germline V gene data show CDR1 as SEHNR and CDR2 as FQNEAQ (reference sequence). This CDR3 is CASSPAQDTQYF. CDR3 nucleotide sequence: TGTGCCAGCAGCCCCGCTCAGGATACGCAGTATTTT.

The gene calls are TRBV27 and TRBJ1-2; 9 nucleotides match TRBD1. Trimming removed 8 bases from V and 3 bases from J; junction bases left unmatched: 7. Germline loops: CDR1 MNHEY, CDR2 SMNVEV (reference sequence). This CDR3 spans 14 amino acids. The CDR3 here is CASRPGQGDYGYTF. The CDR3 DNA sequence: TGTGCCAGCCGCCCGGGACAGGGCGACTATGGCTACACCTTC.

This clone was seen more than once but under ten times. The chain uses TRBV27 and TRBJ2-7; D gene ambiguous. Germline V gene lookup returns CDR1 MNHEY and CDR2 SMNVEV (reference sequence). There are 12 residues in the CDR3. Trimming took off 6 bases at V and 2 bases at J, with 8 bases between the two ends. CDR3 DNA sequence: TGTGCCAGCAGGGGCGATCCCTACGAGCAGTACTTC. Its translation is CASRGDPYEQYF.

The rearrangement uses TRBV14 and TRBJ2-7, with TRBD1 matching 7 bases. V shed 2 bases and J 2 bases; nucleotides not matched to a gene: 3. Germline assignment: CDR1 SGHDN and CDR2 FVKESK. The CDR3 extends over 14 amino acids. CDR3 region: CASSQNRGPYEQYF. The CDR3 DNA follows: TGTGCCAGCAGCCAAAACAGGGGACCCTACGAGCAGTACTTC.

This clone was detected once. The V and J genes are TRBV11-2 and TRBJ1-1, with D unresolved. The ends were cut back, 1 base at V and 3 bases at J, with 9 bases in the middle. This CDR3 has 14 amino acids. Germline V CDR1 and CDR2: SGHAT, FQNNGV. The CDR3 region has the DNA TGTGCCAGCAGCTTAGCGGGGAAATACACTGAAGCTTTCTTT. It yields the protein CASSLAGKYTEAFF.

The chain combines TRBV5-1 with TRBJ2-5; TRBD2 aligns across 8 bases. The CDR3 totals 15 residues. The junction had 8 bases not matched to a gene; V was cut back by 2 bases and J by 5 bases. Germline-derived CDR1 and CDR2 are SGHRS and YFSETQ. As DNA, the CDR3 is TGCGCCAGCAGCTTCCCAGCGGGAGTGCAGGAGACCCAGTACTTC. This translates into CASSFPAGVQETQYF.

This chain connects TRBV18 to TRBJ2-1, with D possibly TRBD2 on 5 matching bases. The CDR3 covers 13 residues. Germline CDR1 is KGHSH and CDR2 is LQKENI. The germline V and J ends were trimmed by 1 base and 9 bases, with 10 bases remaining between them. CDR3 in DNA: TGTGCCAGCTCACCACAGACTGCGGGTGAGCAGTTCTTC. It encodes CASSPQTAGEQFF.

The J gene is TRBJ1-2, the V gene TRBV30, with 8 bases fitting TRBD1. Germline V lookup: CDR1 GTSNPN, CDR2 SVGIG (reference sequence). V was pared by 3 bases and J by 6 bases, with 6 bases of the junction left unmatched. This CDR3 is 13 amino acids long. The CDR3 nucleotides are TGTGCCTGGAGCTCAGGGGGCGCGGATGGCTACACCTTC. Translation: CAWSSGGADGYTF.

V and J are TRBV5-1 and TRBJ2-5; perhaps TRBD1 as D (5 bases). The V and J ends lost 0 bases and 4 bases respectively, with 7 bases between them. CDR1 and CDR2 (germline): SGHRS, YFSETQ. The CDR3 extends over 13 amino acids. The CDR3 reads CASSLVGVETQYF. The CDR3 DNA follows: TGCGCCAGCAGCTTGGTAGGGGTAGAGACCCAGTACTTC.

This clone was found a few times. The chain combines TRBV6-6 with TRBJ1-5; no definite D call. CDR3 size: 15 residues. Trimming took 7 bases from V and 2 from J, leaving 15 bases between them. CDR1 and CDR2 from the germline V gene are MNHNY and SVGAGI (reference sequence). CDR3 residues: CASILDPRGNQPQHF. CDR3 DNA sequence: TGTGCCAGCATTCTAGACCCGCGGGGCAATCAGCCCCAGCATTTT.